This T cell receptor (beta chain) emerged from a study of blood T cell repertoires in COVID-19. As for the study in general: The United States, Italy and Spain provided the acute and convalescent COVID-19 samples. T cells, B-cell-depleted T cells, or PBMCs provided the cDNA or gDNA that served as material.

In the original analysis: Estimation of nucleated cell counts relied on the amplification of reference gene primers. Generated by immunoSEQ multiplex PCR, the TCRdb table keeps only in-frame clones and is missing some. V and J calls plus clone size are reproduced from that table; the DNA served to infer D and trimming. The table shows under 200,000 clones, with 81% occurring only once. This clone has a single count. The sequence derives from a woman aged 40 to 55 with acute COVID-19. The sequenced sample consisted of PBMCs or T cells enriched from blood (not recorded which).

As DNA, the CDR3 is TGTGCCAGTAGTATGGTAACAGCCGATAATGAAAAACTGTTTTTT. Translated, it gives CASSMVTADNEKLFF. The V and J genes are TRBV19 and TRBJ1-4; D uncertain. The CDR3 is 15 amino acids. V was pared by 3 bases and J by 4 bases, with 12 bases between. Germline-derived CDR1 and CDR2 are LNHDA and SQIVND (reference sequence).